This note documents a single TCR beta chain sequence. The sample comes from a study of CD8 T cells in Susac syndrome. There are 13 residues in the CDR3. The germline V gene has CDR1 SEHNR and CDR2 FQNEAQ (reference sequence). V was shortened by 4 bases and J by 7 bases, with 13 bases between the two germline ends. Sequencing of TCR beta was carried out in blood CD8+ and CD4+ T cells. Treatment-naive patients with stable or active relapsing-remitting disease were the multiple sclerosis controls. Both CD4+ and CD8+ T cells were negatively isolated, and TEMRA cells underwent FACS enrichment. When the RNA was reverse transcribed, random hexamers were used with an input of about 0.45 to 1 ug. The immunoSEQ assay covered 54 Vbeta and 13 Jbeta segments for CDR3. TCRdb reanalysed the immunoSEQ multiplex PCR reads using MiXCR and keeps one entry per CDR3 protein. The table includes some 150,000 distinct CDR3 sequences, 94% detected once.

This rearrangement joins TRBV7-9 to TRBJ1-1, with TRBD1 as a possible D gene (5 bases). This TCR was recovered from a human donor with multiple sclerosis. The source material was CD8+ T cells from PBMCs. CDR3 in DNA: TGTGCCAGCAGCTCAGAGCGGGGGATTGAAGCTTTCTTT. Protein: CASSSERGIEAFF.